One T cell receptor beta chain is described in this entry. Produced via immunoSEQ multiplex PCR; TCRdb's table is partial and in-frame only. Counted here are 150,000 to 200,000 clones, more than 80% occurring once; the ten biggest clones make up about 12%. These data originate in a study of blood T cell repertoires in COVID-19. The wider study: PBMCs, B-cell-depleted T cells, or T cells were the source of the cDNA or gDNA that made up the material.

Germline lookup yields CDR1 SGHTA and CDR2 FQGNSA. The CDR3 has 14 amino acids. The V gene lost 6 bases and the J gene lost 0 bases, with 11 bases spanning the gap. The clonotype originates from a man aged 50-60 years who had recovered from COVID-19. The specimen sequenced was PBMCs or T cells enriched from blood (not recorded which). The chain combines TRBV7-2 with TRBJ1-2, with D maybe TRBD1 (5 bases). In DNA, the CDR3 is TGTGCCAGCAGGGCCGGGGGGACTAACTATGGCTACACCTTC. It specifies CASRAGGTNYGYTF.